Presented here are 20 T cell receptor beta chains from one specimen sequenced in a study of blood T cell repertoires in COVID-19. Only in-frame clones appear in the TCRdb table, and some are missing; sequencing was by immunoSEQ multiplex PCR. This table has around 450,000 clones, approximately 90% appearing once. The sample taken for sequencing was PBMCs or T cells enriched from blood (not recorded which). These receptors were taken from a woman aged 18-29 years who had recovered from COVID-19.

A single count supports this clone. V and J are TRBV11-2 and TRBJ1-2, with TRBD1 as a possible D gene (5 bases). Trimming pared 3 bases from V and 4 bases from J, leaving 15 bases between. Germline-derived CDR1 and CDR2 are SGHAT and FQNNGV. The CDR3 sequence is 15 residues long. The CDR3, as DNA: TGTGCCAGCAGCTTTCCCACAGGAAGTGGCTATGGCTACACCTTC. This encodes CASSFPTGSGYGYTF.

The rearrangement joins TRBV4-1 to TRBJ2-7, with TRBD1 identical over 8 bases. Germline lookup yields CDR1 MGHRA and CDR2 YSYEKL. The J segment lost 2 bases and the V segment lost 4 bases, leaving 13 bases of the junction unmatched. The CDR3 runs to 17 residues. CDR3 sequence reads: CASSLQGTGTGTYEQYF. In DNA form, the CDR3 reads TGCGCCAGCAGCCTCCAAGGAACCGGGACAGGAACCTACGAGCAGTACTTC.

The J gene is TRBJ2-5, the V gene TRBV3-1 (or the pseudogene TRBV3-2), with D maybe TRBD2 (6 bases). Germline lookup yields CDR1 LGHDT and CDR2 YNNKEL (reference sequence). With 5 bases removed from V and 8 bases from J, the gap between germline ends came to 24 bases. The CDR3 contains 16 residues. CDR3 bases: TGTGCCAGCAGCTCCTTGGGCAAAGTGGGCGGGATCACCCAGTACTTC. Its translation: CASSSLGKVGGITQYF.

The V gene is TRBV4-1, the J gene TRBJ1-3; TRBD1 is a possible D gene (5 bases). CDR1 is MGHRA and CDR2 is YSYEKL in the germline V gene. Trimming left V 4 bases short and J 0 bases short, with 10 bases between. The CDR3 is 15 amino acids. As DNA, the CDR3 is TGCGCCAGCAGCCTACAGGCCCTCTCTGGAAACACCATATATTTT. Translating it yields CASSLQALSGNTIYF.

This clone is a singleton in its sample. The rearrangement links TRBV5-8 to TRBJ2-3; TRBD1 matches 7 bases. The V gene's germline CDR1 is SGHTS and CDR2 YDEGEE. The CDR3 is 15 residues long. V lost 1 base to trimming and J lost 4 bases; unmatched junction nucleotides: 6. Here the CDR3 DNA reads TGTGCCAGCAGCTTGACAGGGGCGGCGGCAGATACGCAGTATTTT. It is translated as CASSLTGAAADTQYF.

This chain joins TRBV15 and TRBJ1-2; TRBD1 aligns across 8 bases. Germline V gene data show CDR1 as LNHNV and CDR2 as YYDKDF (reference sequence). This CDR3 spans 16 amino acids. With V trimmed by 5 bases and J by 5 bases, 13 bases remained unmatched. The CDR3 loop reads CATSQGAGNVGYGYTF. CDR3 nucleotide sequence: TGTGCCACCAGCCAGGGGGCAGGGAATGTTGGGTATGGCTACACCTTC.

The chain carries TRBV6-5 and TRBJ1-2; D is unclear. V was clipped by 2 bases and J by 2 bases, with 6 bases between them. This CDR3 has 13 amino acids. Germline-derived CDR1 and CDR2 are MNHEY and SVGAGI. The CDR3 here is CASSYQVNYGYTF. CDR3 DNA: TGTGCCAGCAGTTACCAGGTGAACTATGGCTACACCTTC.

The chain employs TRBV5-1 and TRBJ2-5, with 10 bases fitting TRBD2. The V segment lost 4 bases and the J segment 0 bases; nucleotides outside the gene matches: 6. Germline V gives CDR1 SGHRS, CDR2 YFSETQ. The CDR3 totals 16 residues. In DNA form, the CDR3 reads TGCGCCAGCAGCGGGATGACTAGCGGGTACCAAGAGACCCAGTACTTC. Translating it yields CASSGMTSGYQETQYF.

The chain employs TRBV29-1 and TRBJ1-3; D not resolved. The CDR3 has 13 amino acids. CDR1 and CDR2 (germline): SQVTM, ANQGSEA. V lost 4 bases and J 9 bases, leaving 16 bases between the germline ends. The CDR3 loop reads CSVGEALEGTIYF. CDR3 DNA sequence: TGCAGCGTTGGGGAAGCTTTAGAGGGCACCATATATTTT.

This sequence joins TRBV30 and TRBJ2-5, with TRBD2 as a possible D gene (6 bases). The CDR3 sequence is 13 residues long. Germline CDR1 reads GTSNPN; CDR2 reads SVGIG (reference sequence). Trimming left V 0 bases short and J 9 bases short, with 14 bases between. CDR3 region: CAWSVFREKPQYF. The CDR3 coding sequence is TGTGCCTGGAGTGTATTTCGGGAGAAGCCCCAGTACTTC.

This clone was seen just once. The sample contains more than one DNA sequence encoding this CDR3. The chain links TRBV10-3 to TRBJ2-7, with D perhaps TRBD1 (5 bases). Germline CDR1 reads ENHRY; CDR2 reads SYGVKD. The CDR3 extends over 13 amino acids. V was pared by 3 bases and J by 6 bases, with 12 bases between. CDR3 in amino acids: CAISDPRQGEQYF. CDR3 nucleotides: TGTGCCATCAGTGATCCCAGGCAGGGCGAGCAGTACTTC.

The gene calls are TRBV7-9 and TRBJ2-7; TRBD1 matches 10 bases. CDR3 size: 16 residues. Per germline, CDR1 SEHNR and CDR2 FQNEAQ (reference sequence). Losses at the gene ends were 6 bases for V and 7 bases for J; bases not matched to a gene: 15. DNA for the CDR3: TGTGCCAGCAGTTCCGCCGGGACAGGGGATTACCGTGAGCAGTACTTC. Encoded protein: CASSSAGTGDYREQYF.

The rearrangement uses TRBV5-5 and TRBJ1-2; D is undetermined. The CDR3 runs to 14 residues. Trimming shortened V by 4 bases and J by 5 bases, and 15 bases separated the two germline ends. Looked up from germline, CDR1 is SGHKS and CDR2 is YYEKEE (reference sequence). This chain's CDR3 is CASSPIQSLYGYTF. The CDR3 nucleotides read TGTGCCAGCAGCCCAATCCAGTCCCTTTATGGCTACACCTTC.

V and J are TRBV6-1 and TRBJ2-3, with D hard to call. V was pared by 2 bases and J by 5 bases, with 11 bases between. Germline V gene sequence: CDR1 MNHNS, CDR2 SASEGT. The CDR3 contains 14 residues. CDR3 region: CASSERSRKDTQYF. CDR3 in DNA: TGTGCCAGCAGTGAACGGTCGAGAAAAGATACGCAGTATTTT.

The V and J genes are TRBV7-3 and TRBJ1-2; weak D call: TRBD1 (5 bases). Germline V gene sequence: CDR1 SGHTA, CDR2 FQGTGA. This CDR3 contains 15 residues. The V end lost 11 bases, the J end lost 2 bases, and 21 bases lay between the germline ends. The CDR3 region has the DNA TGTGCCCTCCCGGACATCAAGCTCGGGAACTATGGCTACACCTTC. This encodes CALPDIKLGNYGYTF.

The chain has TRBV4-1 and TRBJ1-2; D call uncertain. The V end lost 7 bases, the J end lost 0 bases, and 15 bases lay between the germline ends. CDR1 is MGHRA, CDR2 YSYEKL, per germline. CDR3 length equals 15 residues. CDR3 in DNA: TGCGCCAGCACCACACCGGGAATCACTAACTATGGCTACACCTTC. This translates into CASTTPGITNYGYTF.

V and J are TRBV7-9 and TRBJ2-5; 12 bases line up with TRBD2. Trimming at V came to 6 bases and at J to 1 base, leaving 3 bases not matched to a gene. The CDR3 runs to 15 residues. Germline CDR1 SEHNR, CDR2 FQNEAQ (reference sequence). The CDR3 bases are TGTGCCAGCAGGCCTAGCGGGGGGGCCCAAGAGACCCAGTACTTC. Translated: CASRPSGGAQETQYF.

CDR3 in DNA: TGTGCCAGTAAGGGGCCTAGCTCCTACAATGAGCAGTTCTTC. It specifies CASKGPSSYNEQFF. The chain combines TRBV19 with TRBJ2-1; tentative D call: TRBD1 (5 bases). Trimming removed 7 bases at V and 0 bases at J, with 10 bases between. From germline, CDR1 is LNHDA and CDR2 SQIVND (reference sequence). CDR3 length equals 14 residues.

J is TRBJ1-1 and V is TRBV5-6, with D perhaps matching TRBD1 (5 bases). Germline V gene lookup returns CDR1 SGHDT and CDR2 YYEEEE. Deletions cut 0 bases from V and 5 bases from J, with 17 bases between. The CDR3 extends over 16 amino acids. The CDR3 region has the DNA TGTGCCAGCAGCTTGGGCCTTAAGGGGTCCGGAACTGAAGCTTTCTTT. Residues: CASSLGLKGSGTEAFF.

J is TRBJ1-2 and V is TRBV12-1; TRBD1, the table's D call, was not compared with the DNA. TRBV12-1 counts as a pseudogene. This CDR3 has 13 amino acids. The CDR3 region has the DNA TGTGCCAGCAGCCTCCCCCAGGGCTATGGCTACACCTTC. Its protein product is CASSLPQGYGYTF.